Presented here are 17 T cell receptor beta chains from one specimen sequenced in a study of CD8 T cells in ankylosing spondylitis. TCRdb ran MiXCR on the 5' RACE reads and lists one entry per CDR3 protein. Of around 150,000 distinct CDR3 sequences in the sample, about 16% were seen once. The sequenced sample consisted of blood, either unsorted or a sorted T cell fraction (not recorded which). The receptors come from a male donor with ankylosing spondylitis or in good health (not recorded which).

This clonotype was detected only a few times. This chain joins TRBV7-6 and TRBJ2-1; TRBD2 matches at 7 bases. Germline-derived CDR1 and CDR2 are SGHVS and FNYEAQ. The CDR3 sequence is 14 residues long. Trimming cost V 1 base and J 5 bases; bases outside gene matches: 2. CDR3 DNA: TGTGCCAGCAGCTTAGTTCGGGGGGACAATGAGCAGTTCTTC. Amino acids: CASSLVRGDNEQFF.

V is TRBV7-8 and J is TRBJ2-7; 9 nucleotides agree with TRBD2. J lost 5 bases, V lost 2 bases, and 4 bases had no gene match. Looked up from germline, CDR1 is SGHVS and CDR2 is FQNEAQ. The CDR3 totals 14 residues. CDR3 sequence reads: CASSLNPSGNEQYF. CDR3 nucleotides: TGTGCCAGCAGCTTAAATCCTAGCGGGAACGAGCAGTACTTC.

This clonotype was seen repeatedly, ten times or more. The chain couples TRBV20-1 to TRBJ1-5, with unresolved D. V was pared by 3 bases and J by 0 bases, with 6 bases between. CDR1 and CDR2 from the germline V gene are DFQATT and SNEGSKA (reference sequence). This CDR3 region has 13 residues. Here the CDR3 DNA reads TGCAGTGCTAGGGCCAGTAGCAATCAGCCCCAGCATTTT. It is translated as CSARASSNQPQHF.

At least ten counts were recorded for this clonotype. The chain employs TRBV28 and TRBJ1-2; TRBD1 matches 10 bases. Germline CDR1 MDHEN, CDR2 SYDVKM. The ends lost 3 bases at V and 5 bases at J; junction bases unmatched: 9. The CDR3 sequence is 16 residues long. The CDR3 coding sequence is TGTGCCAGCAGTTTGGACAGGGGGAAGGAATTATATGGCTACACCTTC. This encodes CASSLDRGKELYGYTF.

The chain is built from TRBV5-4 and TRBJ1-4; tentative D call: TRBD1 (5 bases). CDR3 length equals 15 residues. V shed 4 bases and J shed 8 bases, with 18 bases lying between them. The V gene's germline CDR1 is SGHNT and CDR2 YYREEE (reference sequence). CDR3 sequence: CASSPDPGEREKLFF. The DNA of the CDR3 is TGTGCCAGCAGCCCGGACCCGGGGGAAAGAGAAAAACTGTTTTTT.

The chain carries TRBV6-5 and TRBJ2-1, with TRBD1 matching 7 bases. This CDR3 is 15 amino acids long. V shed 4 bases and J 0 bases; nucleotides not matched to a gene: 3. CDR1 is MNHEY and CDR2 is SVGAGI in the germline V gene. CDR3 nucleotide sequence: TGTGCCAGCAGTTGGGGACAGAGCTCCTACAATGAGCAGTTCTTC. It translates to CASSWGQSSYNEQFF.

The V call is TRBV10-2, the J call TRBJ2-7; perhaps D is TRBD1 or TRBD2 (6 bases each). Germline V gene sequence: CDR1 WSHSY, CDR2 SAAADI. The CDR3 sequence is 14 residues long. The V gene lost 7 bases and the J gene lost 7 bases, with 20 bases spanning the gap. This chain's CDR3 is CASKGGTGVREQYF. CDR3 nucleotide sequence: TGCGCCAGCAAAGGGGGAACGGGAGTACGGGAGCAGTACTTC.

V and J are TRBV29-1 and TRBJ2-5, with 8 bases matching TRBD1. This CDR3 is built from 12 residues. Germline CDR1 reads SQVTM; CDR2 reads ANQGSEA. After removal of 4 bases from V and 5 bases from J, the junction contained 3 bases not matched to a gene. DNA of the CDR3: TGCAGCGTTGGGACAGGGACCGAGACCCAGTACTTC. Amino acid sequence: CSVGTGTETQYF.

This clonotype has ten or more counts. The J gene is TRBJ2-1, the V gene TRBV9; TRBD1 might be the D (5 bases). CDR1 SGDLS and CDR2 YYNGEE come from the germline V gene. The length of the CDR3 is 16 residues. Trimming left V 2 bases short and J 4 bases short, with 16 bases between. The DNA for the CDR3 is TGTGCCAGCAGCGTGGCAGGGTGGGAAACTTACAATGAGCAGTTCTTC. This codes for CASSVAGWETYNEQFF.

The table lists this clonotype with many counts. This rearrangement joins TRBV7-8 to TRBJ1-4; 8 bases match TRBD1. The junction had 7 bases not matched to a gene; V was cut back by 2 bases and J by 5 bases. The CDR3 has 16 amino acids. The germline V gene has CDR1 SGHVS and CDR2 FQNEAQ. This CDR3 reads CASSLFQGAENEKLFF. DNA for the CDR3: TGTGCCAGCAGCTTATTTCAGGGGGCGGAAAATGAAAAACTGTTTTTT. The variable domain in full, completed from reference TRBV7-8 and TRBJ1-4, reads GAGVSQSPRYKVAKRGQDVALRCDPISGHVSLFWYQQALGQGPEFLTYFQNEAQLDKSGLPSDRFFAERPEGSVSTLKIQRTQQEDSAVYLCASSLFQGAENEKLFFGSGTQLSVL.

J is TRBJ2-3 and V is TRBV10-2, with 12 bases matching TRBD2. The germline CDR1 and CDR2 sequences are WSHSY and SAAADI. Germline trimming cut 6 bases from V and 0 bases from J; bases unmatched to any gene: 4. The CDR3 sequence is 16 residues long. The CDR3 spells CASRPTSGGSTDTQYF. In nucleotides, the CDR3 is TGCGCCAGCAGGCCGACTAGCGGGGGTAGCACAGATACGCAGTATTTT.

This clonotype turned up a few times. The chain couples TRBV5-1 to TRBJ2-6; possible D gene TRBD2, 5 bases. The CDR3 length is 17 residues. Looked up from germline, CDR1 is SGHRS and CDR2 is YFSETQ. V was shortened by 0 bases and J by 0 bases, with 10 bases between the two germline ends. The CDR3 DNA is TGCGCCAGCAGCTTGGTCTTTCGGGACTCTGGGGCCAACGTCCTGACTTTC. It translates to CASSLVFRDSGANVLTF.

This clonotype was seen a few times. This chain uses TRBV12-3 or TRBV12-4 with TRBJ2-3; TRBD2 might be the D (5 bases). CDR3 length equals 14 residues. Deletions cut 6 bases from V and 4 bases from J, with 14 bases between. CDR3: CASSMWEFADTQYF. As DNA, the CDR3 is TGTGCCAGCAGCATGTGGGAGTTTGCAGATACGCAGTATTTT.

The V gene is TRBV15, the J gene TRBJ1-2, with no clear D. Looked up from germline, CDR1 is LNHNV and CDR2 is YYDKDF (reference sequence). Trimming stripped 0 bases from V and 2 bases from J, with 7 bases between. The CDR3 runs to 14 residues. This CDR3 reads CATSRDRVNYGYTF. Written as DNA, the CDR3 is TGTGCCACCAGCAGAGATCGGGTCAACTATGGCTACACCTTC.

This clonotype was picked up many times. The chain links TRBV2 to TRBJ2-5; tentatively, D is TRBD1 (5 bases). The germline V gene has CDR1 SNHLY and CDR2 FYNNEI. V lost 7 bases and J 5 bases, leaving 14 bases between the germline ends. The CDR3 contains 13 residues. DNA of the CDR3: TGTGCCAGCATGGCCAGGGAACTGGAGACCCAGTACTTC. This gives the protein CASMARELETQYF.

The J gene is TRBJ2-7, the V gene TRBV19, with D perhaps TRBD2 (5 bases). V lost 5 bases, J lost 3 bases, and 20 bases lay in between. The CDR3 has 16 residues. Per germline, CDR1 LNHDA and CDR2 SQIVND (reference sequence). The CDR3 is CASSPPRVGGSYEQYF. CDR3 in DNA: TGTGCCAGTAGTCCCCCAAGGGTCGGTGGGAGCTACGAGCAGTACTTC. The complete variable domain, with remaining parts taken from reference TRBV19 and TRBJ2-7, reads DGGITQSPKYLFRKEGQNVTLSCEQNLNHDAMYWYRQDPGQGLRLIYYSQIVNDFQKGDIAEGYSVSREKKESFPLTVTSAQKNPTAFYLCASSPPRVGGSYEQYFGPGTRLTVT.

This clonotype was counted between two and nine times. The genes are TRBV7-2 and TRBJ2-3, with 10 bases matching TRBD2. The CDR3 covers 15 residues. Germline V gene data show CDR1 as SGHTA and CDR2 as FQGNSA. V trimming: 4 bases; J trimming: 9 bases; junction bases outside the gene matches: 10. CDR3 sequence: CASSSLPGLAYTQYF. The CDR3, as DNA: TGTGCCAGCAGCTCACTACCGGGACTAGCGTACACGCAGTATTTT.